The entry below gives a single T cell receptor (beta chain) sequence along with its context. No antigen is known for it. A second PCR of 7 to 11 cycles used a sample-barcoded 5' primer and a J-beta primer mix. TCRdb used MiXCR to reprocess the 5' RACE reads, holding one entry per CDR3 protein. The sample includes fewer than 900,000 distinct CDR3 sequences, around 46% seen only once; the top ten take about 20%. These data are taken from a study of blood T cells in healthy people across ages. Study outcomes and limitations: Age brought a roughly linear fall in TCR beta diversity measured per million T cells.

Peripheral blood was drawn, about 9.1 milliliters per donor. PBMCs were isolated at a quantity of at least 7 million per sample. Total RNA was extracted at no less than 6 micrograms per sample. The CDR3 has 13 residues. V lost 8 bases and J lost 2, with 12 bases in between. The sequenced sample was blood. This receptor was taken from a woman aged 60-75 years in good health. The genes are TRBV12-3 or TRBV12-4 and TRBJ1-2; D unclear. The CDR3 loop reads CASRAWVNYGYTF. The CDR3 DNA is TGTGCCAGCCGAGCCTGGGTCAACTATGGCTACACCTTC.